Below, 31 T cell receptor beta chains from the same sample are listed, as sequenced in a study of beta chain features in type 1 diabetes. Every bit of the isolated RNA underwent reverse transcription, so sequencing read expressed TCRB transcripts. Some clones are missing from TCRdb's copy, which holds only in-frame ones; the method was immunoSEQ multiplex PCR. Among under 300,000 clones, about a sixth were seen once, and the ten largest hold about 0.085%. Study-wide results and limits: For Type 1 diabetes patients, all four CD4+ subsets carried TCRB CDR3s that were moderately but significantly shorter.

Their cognate antigens are unknown. The sample was naive CD4+ T cells from blood. The receptors were gathered from a man aged 25 to 40 with type 1 diabetes.

This clone was observed a handful of times. This chain connects TRBV4-1 to TRBJ2-1; 11 bases are a match to TRBD1. V shed 2 bases and J 8 bases; nucleotides not matched to a gene: 8. The CDR3 length is 16 residues. The germline V gene has CDR1 MGHRA and CDR2 YSYEKL. CDR3 nucleotides: TGCGCCAGCAGCCAACTGGACAGGGGGCGTAGGGATGAGCAGTTCTTC. It translates to CASSQLDRGRRDEQFF.

The V and J genes are TRBV29-1 and TRBJ2-1; the match to TRBD2 covers 7 bases. Germline V lookup: CDR1 SQVTM, CDR2 ANQGSEA. Losses at the gene ends were 1 base for V and 1 base for J; bases not matched to a gene: 4. The CDR3 contains 15 residues. The CDR3 nucleotides read TGCAGCGTTGAAGGCGGGAGACGGTCCTACAATGAGCAGTTCTTC. Translated: CSVEGGRRSYNEQFF.

The chain links TRBV7-2 to TRBJ2-3; D possibly uses TRBD1 or TRBD2 (7 bases each). The CDR3 runs to 17 residues. Trimming shortened V by 4 bases and J by 6 bases, and 23 bases separated the two germline ends. CDR1 and CDR2 from the germline V gene are SGHTA and FQGNSA. The CDR3 DNA reads TGTGCCAGCAGCTCCTACAGGGGAGGGAACACAGAGGATACGCAGTATTTT. Its protein is CASSSYRGGNTEDTQYF.

This clone was seen more than once but under ten times. This rearrangement joins TRBV6-6 to TRBJ1-2; D is uncertain. CDR1 and CDR2 from the germline V gene are MNHNY and SVGAGI (reference sequence). The CDR3 spans 14 residues. V was shortened by 2 bases and J by 0 bases, with 7 bases between the two germline ends. This CDR3 reads CASSYGVANYGYTF. In nucleotides, the CDR3 is TGTGCCAGCAGTTACGGGGTAGCTAACTATGGCTACACCTTC.

This clone was observed a few times. The chain is built from TRBV29-1 and TRBJ1-4; D gene ambiguous. Germline loops: CDR1 SQVTM, CDR2 ANQGSEA. Trimming removed 7 bases at V and 6 bases at J, with 15 bases between. The length of the CDR3 is 13 residues. The CDR3 sequence is CSAAGFGDEKLFF. The CDR3 DNA reads as TGCAGCGCTGCGGGGTTTGGAGATGAAAAACTGTTTTTT.

This clone was observed a few times. The chain is built from TRBV28 and TRBJ2-5; the match to TRBD1 covers 7 bases. The closer fit of TRBJ2-7 to the DNA end suggests the J call may be wrong. CDR3 length equals 16 residues. Per the germline V gene, CDR1 is MDHEN and CDR2 is SYDVKM. The CDR3 bases are TGTGCCAGCAGGTTACCCACAGCGACAGGGCGGGTCGAGCAGTACTTC. It specifies CASRLPTATGRVEQYF.

This clone has a handful of counts. V is TRBV29-1 and J is TRBJ2-1; D might be TRBD2 (6 bases). This CDR3 is built from 13 residues. Deletions cut 4 bases from V and 2 bases from J, with 9 bases between. Germline V lookup: CDR1 SQVTM, CDR2 ANQGSEA. The CDR3 loop is CSVAGSPYNEQFF. The CDR3 DNA reads as TGCAGCGTTGCCGGGAGCCCCTACAATGAGCAGTTCTTC.

The chain combines TRBV28 with TRBJ2-2; a possible D gene is TRBD1 (7 bases). V was cut by 8 bases and J by 6 bases, with 19 bases left in between. The CDR3 length is 15 residues. Per germline, CDR1 MDHEN and CDR2 SYDVKM. The CDR3 DNA follows: TGTGCCAGCCGGACCGGAGGGGGCGCGGCCGGGGAGCTGTTTTTT. This encodes CASRTGGGAAGELFF.

This sequence joins TRBV7-9 and TRBJ2-7; TRBD1 aligns across 8 bases. This CDR3 contains 14 residues. V shed 5 bases and J 7 bases; nucleotides not matched to a gene: 10. CDR1 and CDR2 from the germline V gene are SEHNR and FQNEAQ (reference sequence). CDR3 sequence: CASSPGQAPSEQYF. CDR3 DNA sequence: TGTGCCAGCAGCCCGGGACAGGCACCCTCTGAGCAGTACTTC.

This chain joins TRBV29-1 and TRBJ1-2; D unclear. The germline V gene has CDR1 SQVTM and CDR2 ANQGSEA. The length of the CDR3 is 9 residues. The germline V and J ends were trimmed by 4 bases and 5 bases, with 2 bases remaining between them. The CDR3 protein is CSVGYGYTF. CDR3 coding DNA: TGCAGCGTTGGTTATGGCTACACCTTC.

The sample holds one count of this clone. The chain carries TRBV29-1 and TRBJ2-2; 10 bases align to TRBD2. The germline V gene encodes CDR1 SQVTM and CDR2 ANQGSEA. Trimming removed 5 bases from V and 7 bases from J; junction bases left unmatched: 10. The CDR3 sequence is 15 residues long. The CDR3 nucleotides are TGCAGCGTTCGTGGAGCGGGAGGGATTGGCGGGGAGCTGTTTTTT. This encodes CSVRGAGGIGGELFF.

The J gene is TRBJ1-1, the V gene TRBV7-9; D might be TRBD1 (6 bases). The length of the CDR3 is 15 residues. Germline V CDR1 and CDR2: SEHNR, FQNEAQ (reference sequence). Trimming took off 5 bases at V and 3 bases at J, with 16 bases between the two ends. The DNA for the CDR3 is TGTGCCAGCAGCCCGTCGGGGGGGCTGGACACTGAAGCTTTCTTT. Translated, it gives CASSPSGGLDTEAFF.

The sample holds a few counts of this clone. The J gene is TRBJ2-1, the V gene TRBV29-1; perhaps TRBD1 as D (5 bases). With 4 bases removed from V and 6 bases from J, the gap between germline ends came to 7 bases. The CDR3 is 11 amino acids. The germline V gene has CDR1 SQVTM and CDR2 ANQGSEA. Here the CDR3 DNA reads TGCAGCGTTGGTGGGGCCAATGAGCAGTTCTTC. Encoded protein: CSVGGANEQFF.

This clone has a single count. The V call is TRBV25-1, the J call TRBJ2-7; TRBD2 matches 7 bases. With V trimmed by 2 bases and J by 3 bases, 4 bases remained unmatched. The CDR3 has 14 amino acids. CDR1 MGHDK and CDR2 SYGVNS come from the germline V gene. The DNA for the CDR3 is TGTGCCAGCAGTGAACCTAGCGGACTCTACGAGCAGTACTTC. It is translated as CASSEPSGLYEQYF.

This clone showed up just a few times. This sequence joins TRBV28 and TRBJ1-5, with D tentatively TRBD1 (6 bases). Trimming stripped 6 bases from V and 6 bases from J, with 15 bases between. CDR3 length equals 14 residues. The germline CDR1 and CDR2 sequences are MDHEN and SYDVKM. The CDR3: CASSSTGSGQPQHF. The CDR3 coding sequence is TGTGCCAGCAGCTCTACAGGGTCCGGTCAGCCCCAGCATTTT.

The sample holds a few counts of this clone. The sample contains more than one DNA sequence encoding this CDR3. V is TRBV9 and J is TRBJ2-1; TRBD2 matches at 8 bases. The germline V gene encodes CDR1 SGDLS and CDR2 YYNGEE. The V gene end was trimmed by 0 bases and the J gene end by 1 base; junction bases not matched to a gene: 3. The CDR3 has 16 residues. The CDR3 reads CASSVGTSGSYNEQFF. The CDR3 DNA sequence: TGTGCCAGCAGCGTAGGTACTAGCGGATCCTACAATGAGCAGTTCTTC. The variable domain in full, with the rest retrieved from reference TRBV9 and TRBJ2-1, is DSGVTQTPKHLITATGQRVTLRCSPRSGDLSVYWYQQSLDQGLQFLIQYYNGEERAKGNILERFSAQQFPDLHSELNLSSLELGDSALYFCASSVGTSGSYNEQFFGPGTRLTVL.

This clone was counted a few times. The rearrangement joins TRBV15 to TRBJ1-4; D is undetermined. CDR3 size: 12 residues. Germline values: CDR1 LNHNV, CDR2 YYDKDF (reference sequence). V was cut by 4 bases and J by 5 bases, with 5 bases left in between. The CDR3 reads CATSKANEKLFF. CDR3 nucleotide sequence: TGTGCCACCAGCAAAGCCAATGAAAAACTGTTTTTT.

This chain links TRBV25-1 with TRBJ1-1, with a tentative D call TRBD1 (6 bases). Per germline, CDR1 MGHDK and CDR2 SYGVNS. The V end was cut by 2 bases, the J end by 6 bases, with 10 bases between. The CDR3 is 13 residues long. DNA of the CDR3: TGTGCCAGCAGTGAAATGGGGGCCTCTGAAGCTTTCTTT. Translated: CASSEMGASEAFF.

This clone was detected a few times. The chain recombines TRBV9 with TRBJ2-2; D perhaps matches TRBD1 (6 bases). V shed 0 bases and J shed 0 bases, with 12 bases lying between them. This CDR3 is 17 amino acids long. From germline, CDR1 is SGDLS and CDR2 YYNGEE. The DNA for the CDR3 is TGTGCCAGCAGCGTAGAGGGGGTGTTTTCGAACACCGGGGAGCTGTTTTTT. Protein product: CASSVEGVFSNTGELFF.

The J gene is TRBJ2-7, the V gene TRBV27, with 9 bases that match TRBD1. The V gene's germline CDR1 is MNHEY and CDR2 SMNVEV (reference sequence). The CDR3 length is 15 residues. Trimming removed 3 bases from V and 4 bases from J; junction bases left unmatched: 7. This CDR3 reads CASSLGQGPEYEQYF. The CDR3 region has the DNA TGTGCCAGCAGTTTGGGACAGGGCCCCGAGTACGAGCAGTACTTC.

The sample holds a few counts of this clone. The chain links TRBV29-1 to TRBJ1-1; no reliable D call. Germline CDR1 and CDR2: SQVTM and ANQGSEA. This CDR3 spans 12 amino acids. Trimming cost V 7 bases and J 4 bases, with 13 bases left between them. The CDR3 protein is CSGQSAPTEAFF. The CDR3, as DNA: TGCAGCGGGCAGAGTGCACCCACTGAAGCTTTCTTT.

The rearrangement joins TRBV7-9 to TRBJ2-3; 9 bases are a match to TRBD2. Germline CDR1 reads SEHNR; CDR2 reads FQNEAQ (reference sequence). Trimming at V came to 2 bases and at J to 2 bases, leaving 5 bases not matched to a gene. The CDR3 covers 16 residues. CDR3 in DNA: TGTGCCAGCAGCTTAATTGCTAGCGGGGTCACAGATACGCAGTATTTT. Amino acid sequence: CASSLIASGVTDTQYF.

This clone appeared a few times. The chain uses TRBV29-1 and TRBJ2-2; 14 positions match TRBD2. Germline CDR1 is SQVTM and CDR2 is ANQGSEA. The CDR3 is 14 amino acids. The V and J ends lost 7 bases and 7 bases, in that order; junction bases with no gene match: 5. In nucleotides, the CDR3 is TGCAGCGCGGGGACTAGCGGGAGTGACGGGGAGCTGTTTTTT. This sequence encodes CSAGTSGSDGELFF.

This sequence joins TRBV5-1 and TRBJ2-3; no clear D. Between the trimmed V and J ends, which lost 10 bases and 3 bases, there was a span of 6 bases. The CDR3 consists of 10 residues. CDR1 SGHRS and CDR2 YFSETQ come from the germline V gene. The CDR3 DNA sequence: TGCGCCGGTCTGACAGATACGCAGTATTTT. Amino acids: CAGLTDTQYF.

This chain links TRBV28 with TRBJ2-1; TRBD2 might be the D (6 bases). V was clipped by 6 bases and J by 7 bases, with 13 bases between them. The V gene's germline CDR1 is MDHEN and CDR2 SYDVKM. The CDR3 contains 13 residues. The CDR3 nucleotides are TGTGCCAGCAGACTAGCATCCATGAATGAGCAGTTCTTC. Protein product: CASRLASMNEQFF.

The chain carries TRBV28 and TRBJ2-5; D call uncertain. V lost 3 bases and J lost 5, with 7 bases in between. Germline V gene lookup returns CDR1 MDHEN and CDR2 SYDVKM. The CDR3 totals 12 residues. This CDR3 is CASSFIPETQYF. The CDR3 DNA follows: TGTGCCAGCAGTTTTATTCCGGAGACCCAGTACTTC.

This clone was seen a few times. This chain uses TRBV10-3 with TRBJ2-7, with a tentative D call TRBD1 (5 bases). Germline loops: CDR1 ENHRY, CDR2 SYGVKD. The V gene lost 11 bases and the J gene lost 0 bases, with 11 bases spanning the gap. The CDR3 totals 12 residues. DNA for the CDR3: TGTGCCGTCCAGGGCGGCTCCTACGAGCAGTACTTC. This translates into CAVQGGSYEQYF.

The rearrangement uses TRBV7-2 and TRBJ2-3, with D perhaps TRBD1 or TRBD2 (6 bases each). CDR3 size: 16 residues. V was trimmed by 5 bases and J by 3 bases, leaving 18 bases between them. Germline-derived CDR1 and CDR2 are SGHTA and FQGNSA. The CDR3 bases are TGTGCCAGCAGCGACCCGGGGGCTTTATGGACAGATACGCAGTATTTT. Protein product: CASSDPGALWTDTQYF.

This chain links TRBV4-3 with TRBJ2-5; D might be TRBD2 (5 bases). The germline V and J ends were trimmed by 3 bases and 5 bases, with 13 bases remaining between them. The germline gives CDR1 LGHNA, CDR2 YSLEER. The CDR3 is 14 residues long. CDR3 residues: CASSHTHGGETQYF. The CDR3 DNA reads as TGCGCCAGCAGCCACACCCATGGCGGGGAGACCCAGTACTTC.

This clone was detected only a few times. This chain uses TRBV5-6 with TRBJ1-2; weak D call: TRBD1 (6 bases). CDR1 and CDR2 from the germline V gene are SGHDT and YYEEEE. V was clipped by 3 bases and J by 2 bases, with 14 bases between them. The CDR3 has 15 amino acids. The CDR3: CASSWPDSENYGYTF. The CDR3 coding sequence is TGTGCCAGCAGCTGGCCGGACAGTGAAAACTATGGCTACACCTTC.

The rearrangement uses TRBV7-2 and TRBJ1-1; the D gene is possibly TRBD1 (5 bases). The CDR3 extends over 14 amino acids. V was pared by 6 bases and J by 8 bases, with 19 bases between. From germline, CDR1 is SGHTA and CDR2 FQGNSA. The CDR3 sequence: CASRRSTGSREAFF. CDR3 DNA sequence: TGTGCCAGCAGACGAAGTACAGGCTCTAGGGAAGCTTTCTTT. Together with reference TRBV7-2 and TRBJ1-1, the CDR3 gives the full variable domain: GAGVSQSPSNKVTEKGKDVELRCDPISGHTALYWYRQSLGQGLEFLIYFQGNSAPDKSGLPSDRFSAERTGGSVSTLTIQRTQQEDSAVYLCASRRSTGSREAFFGQGTRLTVV.